The 7 T cell receptor beta chains listed next were all sequenced from one sample in a study of T cell responses to AZD1222 COVID-19 vaccine. The data were produced by immunoSEQ multiplex PCR, yet TCRdb's version contains in-frame clones alone and is incomplete. The data hold 80,000 or so clones, with around 90% observed a single time. Sequencing was performed on peripheral blood, taken on day 0 of AZD1222 vaccination. These TCRs come from an adult in good health.

This chain joins TRBV29-1 and TRBJ2-1, with TRBD1 identical over 7 bases. CDR1 SQVTM and CDR2 ANQGSEA come from the germline V gene. Losses at the gene ends were 7 bases for V and 5 bases for J; bases not matched to a gene: 11. This CDR3 has 14 amino acids. The CDR3 reads CSGLTGTVDNEQFF. In nucleotides, the CDR3 is TGCAGCGGCCTGACAGGGACGGTCGACAATGAGCAGTTCTTC.

V is TRBV7-9 and J is TRBJ1-5, with a weak D call TRBD1 (6 bases). Germline V lookup: CDR1 SEHNR, CDR2 FQNEAQ (reference sequence). V lost 5 bases to trimming and J lost 4 bases, with 12 bases between them. This CDR3 is built from 14 residues. The CDR3 loop is CASSRDRINQPQHF. The DNA for the CDR3 is TGTGCCAGCAGCCGCGACAGGATTAATCAGCCCCAGCATTTT.

This clone has a single count. This chain links TRBV10-3 with TRBJ2-2, with 16 bases lining up with TRBD2. The J segment lost 4 bases and the V segment lost 6 bases, leaving 2 bases of the junction unmatched. Germline V gives CDR1 ENHRY, CDR2 SYGVKD. The CDR3 runs to 16 residues. In DNA form, the CDR3 reads TGTGCCATCAGAGGGACTAGCGGGAGGGGCACCGGGGAGCTGTTTTTT. Translation: CAIRGTSGRGTGELFF.

This rearrangement joins TRBV5-1 to TRBJ1-6; TRBD1 aligns across 7 bases. CDR3 length: 14 residues. V shed 4 bases and J 6 bases; nucleotides not matched to a gene: 4. CDR1 and CDR2 (germline): SGHRS, YFSETQ. CDR3 sequence: CASSIGTVNSPLHF. CDR3 nucleotide sequence: TGCGCCAGCAGCATCGGGACAGTTAATTCACCCCTCCACTTT.

This rearrangement joins TRBV19 to TRBJ1-2, with a possible D match to TRBD1 (5 bases). Per the germline V gene, CDR1 is LNHDA and CDR2 is SQIVND (reference sequence). V was pared by 4 bases and J by 5 bases, with 23 bases between. This CDR3 region has 17 residues. The CDR3 region has the DNA TGTGCCAGTAGTACCACTTTCTCCAGGGACCATAGGTATGGCTACACCTTC. This codes for CASSTTFSRDHRYGYTF.

The V and J genes are TRBV6-6 and TRBJ1-5, with D tentatively TRBD1 (5 bases). Germline values: CDR1 MNHNY, CDR2 SVGAGI (reference sequence). The V and J ends lost 6 bases and 3 bases respectively, with 12 bases between them. The CDR3 contains 14 residues. CDR3 nucleotide sequence: TGTGCCAGCAGGCCCGGAGGGGACAATCAGCCCCAGCATTTT. It codes for CASRPGGDNQPQHF.

The chain uses TRBV7-9 and TRBJ1-1; no firm D call. Trimming removed 5 bases from V and 3 bases from J, with 16 bases in between. This CDR3 comprises 15 residues. Germline V gene data show CDR1 as SEHNR and CDR2 as FQNEAQ (reference sequence). The CDR3 here is CASSPDRGWDTEAFF. The CDR3 DNA sequence: TGTGCCAGCAGCCCAGACCGGGGATGGGACACTGAAGCTTTCTTT. Based on the CDR3 plus reference TRBV7-9 and TRBJ1-1, the full variable domain is DTGVSQNPRHKITKRGQNVTFRCDPISEHNRLYWYRQTLGQGPEFLTYFQNEAQLEKSRLLSDRFSAERPKGSFSTLEIQRTEQGDSAMYLCASSPDRGWDTEAFFGQGTRLTVV.